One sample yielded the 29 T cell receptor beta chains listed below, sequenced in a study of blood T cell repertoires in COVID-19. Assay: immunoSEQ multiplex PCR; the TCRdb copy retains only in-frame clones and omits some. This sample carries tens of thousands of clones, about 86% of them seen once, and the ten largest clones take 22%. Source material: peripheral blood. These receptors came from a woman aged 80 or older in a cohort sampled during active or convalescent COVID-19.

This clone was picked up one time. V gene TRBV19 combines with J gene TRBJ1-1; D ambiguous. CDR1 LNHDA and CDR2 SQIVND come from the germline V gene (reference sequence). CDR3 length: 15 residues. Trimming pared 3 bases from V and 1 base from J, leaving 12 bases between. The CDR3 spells CASSIRQVTNTEAFF. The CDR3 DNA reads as TGTGCCAGTAGTATTCGGCAGGTAACGAACACTGAAGCTTTCTTT.

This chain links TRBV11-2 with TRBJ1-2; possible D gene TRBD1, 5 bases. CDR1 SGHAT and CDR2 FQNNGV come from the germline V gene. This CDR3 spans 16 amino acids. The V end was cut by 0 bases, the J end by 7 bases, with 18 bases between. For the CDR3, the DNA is TGTGCCAGCAGCTTAGATGGGGGGGGAGCGGGCCGTGGCTACACCTTC. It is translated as CASSLDGGGAGRGYTF.

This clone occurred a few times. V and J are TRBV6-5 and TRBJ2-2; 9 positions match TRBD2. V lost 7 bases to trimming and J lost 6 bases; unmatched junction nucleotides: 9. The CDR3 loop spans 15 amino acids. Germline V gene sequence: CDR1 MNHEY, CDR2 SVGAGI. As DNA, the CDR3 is TGTGCCAGCACCGCCGGGACTAGCATTCCCGGGGAGCTGTTTTTT. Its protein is CASTAGTSIPGELFF.

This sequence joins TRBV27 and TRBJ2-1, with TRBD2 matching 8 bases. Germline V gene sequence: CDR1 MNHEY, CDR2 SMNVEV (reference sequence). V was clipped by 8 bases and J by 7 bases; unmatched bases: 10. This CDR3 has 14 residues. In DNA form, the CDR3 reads TGTGCCAGCTTCCCCAGCGGGAGTGGTAATGAGCAGTTCTTC. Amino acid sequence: CASFPSGSGNEQFF.

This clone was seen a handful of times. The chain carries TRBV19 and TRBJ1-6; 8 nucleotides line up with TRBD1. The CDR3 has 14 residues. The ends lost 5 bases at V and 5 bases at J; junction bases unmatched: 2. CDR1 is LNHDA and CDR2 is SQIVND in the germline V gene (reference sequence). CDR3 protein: CASSRDRNNSPLHF. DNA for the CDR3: TGTGCCAGTAGTCGGGACAGGAATAATTCACCCCTCCACTTT.

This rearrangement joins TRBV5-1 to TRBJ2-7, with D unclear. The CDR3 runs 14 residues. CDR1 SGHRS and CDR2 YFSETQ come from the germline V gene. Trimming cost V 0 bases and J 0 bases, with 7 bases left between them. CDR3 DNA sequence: TGCGCCAGCAGCTTGGTTCCGGGCTCCTACGAGCAGTACTTC. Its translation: CASSLVPGSYEQYF.

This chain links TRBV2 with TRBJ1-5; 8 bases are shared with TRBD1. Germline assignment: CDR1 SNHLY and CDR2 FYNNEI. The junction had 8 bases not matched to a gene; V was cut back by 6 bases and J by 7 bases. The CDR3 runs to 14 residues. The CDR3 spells CASSRDRLGQPQHF. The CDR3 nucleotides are TGTGCCAGCAGCCGGGACAGGCTCGGACAGCCCCAGCATTTT.

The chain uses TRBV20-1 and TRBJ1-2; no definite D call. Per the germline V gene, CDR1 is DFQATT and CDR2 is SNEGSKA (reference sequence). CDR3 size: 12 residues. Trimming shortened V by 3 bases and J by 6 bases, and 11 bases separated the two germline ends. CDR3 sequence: CSASGLAHGYTF. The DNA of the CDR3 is TGCAGTGCTAGTGGACTGGCGCATGGCTACACCTTC.

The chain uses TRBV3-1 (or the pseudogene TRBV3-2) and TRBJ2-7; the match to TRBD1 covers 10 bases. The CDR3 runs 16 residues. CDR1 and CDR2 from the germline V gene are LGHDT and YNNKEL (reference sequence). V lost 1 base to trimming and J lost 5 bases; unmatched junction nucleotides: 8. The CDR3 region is CASSQARTGGSDEQYF. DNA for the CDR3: TGTGCCAGCAGCCAAGCGAGGACAGGGGGTTCCGACGAGCAGTACTTC.

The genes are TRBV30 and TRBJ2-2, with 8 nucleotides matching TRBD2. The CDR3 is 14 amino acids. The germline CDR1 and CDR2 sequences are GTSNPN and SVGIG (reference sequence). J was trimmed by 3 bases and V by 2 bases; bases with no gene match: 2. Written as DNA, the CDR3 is TGTGCCTGGAGTTACGGGAGGGACACCGGGGAGCTGTTTTTT. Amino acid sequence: CAWSYGRDTGELFF.

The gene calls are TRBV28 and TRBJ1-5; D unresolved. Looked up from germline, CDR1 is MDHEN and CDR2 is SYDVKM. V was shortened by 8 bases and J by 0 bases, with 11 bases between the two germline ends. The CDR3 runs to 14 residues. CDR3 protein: CASRDGSSNQPQHF. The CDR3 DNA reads TGTGCCAGCCGGGATGGAAGTAGCAATCAGCCCCAGCATTTT.

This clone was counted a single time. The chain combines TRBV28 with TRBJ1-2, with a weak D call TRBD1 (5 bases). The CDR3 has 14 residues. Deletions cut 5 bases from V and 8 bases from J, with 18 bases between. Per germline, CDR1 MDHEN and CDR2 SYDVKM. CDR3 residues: CASSTSPGMAGYTF. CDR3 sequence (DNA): TGTGCCAGCAGTACCTCTCCAGGGATGGCGGGCTACACCTTC.

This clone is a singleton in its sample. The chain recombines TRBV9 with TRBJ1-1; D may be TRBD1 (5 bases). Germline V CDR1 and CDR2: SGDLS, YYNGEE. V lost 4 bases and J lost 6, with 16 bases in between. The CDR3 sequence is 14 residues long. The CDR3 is CASSPHGGASEAFF. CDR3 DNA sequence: TGTGCCAGCAGCCCTCACGGTGGGGCTTCTGAAGCTTTCTTT.

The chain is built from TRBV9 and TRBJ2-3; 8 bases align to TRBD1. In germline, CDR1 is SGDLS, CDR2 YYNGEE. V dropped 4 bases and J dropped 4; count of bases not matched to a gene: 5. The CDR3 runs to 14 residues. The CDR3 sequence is CASSPRQGSDTQYF. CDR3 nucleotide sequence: TGTGCCAGCAGCCCACGACAGGGGTCAGATACGCAGTATTTT.

CDR3 in DNA: TGTGCCTGGAGCGCGGTCCGGGGGTCTGTCCATTCACCCCTCCACTTT. It encodes CAWSAVRGSVHSPLHF. V is TRBV30 and J is TRBJ1-6; possible D gene TRBD1, 5 bases. The CDR3 consists of 16 residues. Germline V gene sequence: CDR1 GTSNPN, CDR2 SVGIG (reference sequence). Trimming took 3 bases from V and 8 from J, leaving 20 bases between them.

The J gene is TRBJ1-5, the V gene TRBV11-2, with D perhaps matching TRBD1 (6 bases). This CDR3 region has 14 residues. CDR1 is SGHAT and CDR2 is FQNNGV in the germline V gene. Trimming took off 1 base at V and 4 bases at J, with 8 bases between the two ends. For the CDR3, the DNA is TGTGCCAGCAGCTTAGGGCAGGGGAATCAGCCCCAGCATTTT. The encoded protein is CASSLGQGNQPQHF.

The CDR3 region has the DNA TGTGCCAGTAGTATAGTAGGGGCTTATGAGCAGTTCTTC. Translated, it gives CASSIVGAYEQFF. The chain links TRBV19 to TRBJ2-1; possible D gene TRBD1, 5 bases. The V end lost 1 base, the J end lost 8 bases, and 9 bases lay between the germline ends. This CDR3 has 13 residues. Germline V gene sequence: CDR1 LNHDA, CDR2 SQIVND (reference sequence).

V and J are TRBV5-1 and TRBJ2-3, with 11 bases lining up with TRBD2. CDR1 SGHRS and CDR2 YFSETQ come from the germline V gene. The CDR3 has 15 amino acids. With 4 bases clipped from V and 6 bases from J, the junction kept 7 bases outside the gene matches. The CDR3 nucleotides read TGCGCCAGCAGCACTAGCGGGAGCGGGTCCGATACGCAGTATTTT. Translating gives CASSTSGSGSDTQYF.

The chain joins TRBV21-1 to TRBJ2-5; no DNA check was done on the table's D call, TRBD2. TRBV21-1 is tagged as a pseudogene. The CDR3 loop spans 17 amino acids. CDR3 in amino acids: CASSKVGTPLWWETQYF. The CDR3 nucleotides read TGTGCCAGCAGCAAAGTGGGGACTCCGCTTTGGTGGGAGACCCAGTACTTC.

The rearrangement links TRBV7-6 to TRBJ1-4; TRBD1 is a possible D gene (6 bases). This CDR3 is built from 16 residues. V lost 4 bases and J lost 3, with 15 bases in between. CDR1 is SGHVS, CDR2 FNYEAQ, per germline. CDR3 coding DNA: TGTGCCAGCAGCTATACCCCGGGACAAGCTAATGAAAAACTGTTTTTT. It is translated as CASSYTPGQANEKLFF.

This CDR3 is CASSPRSGQNTEAFF. As DNA, the CDR3 is TGTGCCAGCTCACCACGGTCCGGACAGAACACTGAAGCTTTCTTT. The chain couples TRBV18 to TRBJ1-1; D is possibly TRBD1 (5 bases). Deletions cut 1 base from V and 1 base from J, with 10 bases between. In germline, CDR1 is KGHSH, CDR2 LQKENI. There are 15 residues in the CDR3.

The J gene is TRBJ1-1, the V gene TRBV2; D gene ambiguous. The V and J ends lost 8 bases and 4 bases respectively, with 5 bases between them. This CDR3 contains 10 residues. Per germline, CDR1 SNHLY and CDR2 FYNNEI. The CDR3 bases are TGTGCCAGCGGCCGCACTGAAGCTTTCTTT. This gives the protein CASGRTEAFF.

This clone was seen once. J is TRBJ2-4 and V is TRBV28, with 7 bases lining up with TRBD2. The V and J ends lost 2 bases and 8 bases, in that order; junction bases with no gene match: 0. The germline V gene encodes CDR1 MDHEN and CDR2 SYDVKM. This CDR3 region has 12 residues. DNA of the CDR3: TGTGCCAGCAGTTTAGGGAGGGACATTCAGTACTTC. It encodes CASSLGRDIQYF.

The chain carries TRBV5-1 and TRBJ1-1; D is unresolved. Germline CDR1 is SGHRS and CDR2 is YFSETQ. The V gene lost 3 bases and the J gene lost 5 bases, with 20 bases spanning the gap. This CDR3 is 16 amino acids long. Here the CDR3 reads CASSSSWVGSGTEAFF. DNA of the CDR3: TGCGCCAGCAGCTCCTCCTGGGTAGGGTCGGGGACTGAAGCTTTCTTT.

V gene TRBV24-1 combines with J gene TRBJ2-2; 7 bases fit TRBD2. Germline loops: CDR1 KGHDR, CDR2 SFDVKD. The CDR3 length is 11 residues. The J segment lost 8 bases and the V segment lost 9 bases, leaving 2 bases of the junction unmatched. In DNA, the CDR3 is TGTGCCACCGCGGGAGTAGGGGAGCTGTTTTTT. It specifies CATAGVGELFF.

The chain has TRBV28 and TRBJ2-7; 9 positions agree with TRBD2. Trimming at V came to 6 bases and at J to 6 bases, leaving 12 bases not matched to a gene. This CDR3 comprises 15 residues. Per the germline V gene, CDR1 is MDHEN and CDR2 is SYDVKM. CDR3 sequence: CASRSSGTSPLEQYF. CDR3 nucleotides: TGTGCCAGCAGATCATCCGGGACTAGCCCCCTCGAGCAGTACTTC.

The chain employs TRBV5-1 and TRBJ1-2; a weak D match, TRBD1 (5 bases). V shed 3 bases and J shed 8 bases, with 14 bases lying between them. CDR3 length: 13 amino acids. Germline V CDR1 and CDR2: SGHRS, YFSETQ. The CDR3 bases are TGCGCCAGCAGCTGGGCAGGGTTAGAAGGCTACACCTTC. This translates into CASSWAGLEGYTF.

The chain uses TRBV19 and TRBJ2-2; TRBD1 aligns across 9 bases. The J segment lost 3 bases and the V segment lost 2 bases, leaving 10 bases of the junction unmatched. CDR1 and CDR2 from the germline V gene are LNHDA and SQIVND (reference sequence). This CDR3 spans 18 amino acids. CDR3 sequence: CASSIRGKGQGYTGELFF. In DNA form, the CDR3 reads TGTGCCAGTAGTATAAGGGGAAAGGGACAGGGATACACCGGGGAGCTGTTTTTT.

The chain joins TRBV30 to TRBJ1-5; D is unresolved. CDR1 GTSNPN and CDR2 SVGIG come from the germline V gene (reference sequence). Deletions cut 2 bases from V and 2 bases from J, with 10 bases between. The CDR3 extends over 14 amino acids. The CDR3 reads CAWSKANGNQPQHF. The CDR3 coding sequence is TGTGCCTGGAGTAAAGCGAACGGCAATCAGCCCCAGCATTTT.